The clone carrying this T cell receptor (beta chain) is a singleton in its sample. Antigen unknown. One end of the junction is discordant with germline, which a read error may explain. This sample was taken from a study of human T cells and chemical hapten exposure. Study context: Patch tests of 0.01% DPC on the upper back were read at 6 days.

Study outcomes and limitations: Donor immune responses may differ from healthy people's, since all donors had alopecia.

The time point was: patch test 1, 2 weeks after DPC sensitization. Specified treatment: therapeutic diphenylcyclopropenone sensitization with weekly scalp DPC. In the original workflow: A per-sample median of roughly 100,000 TCRs was observed, with a range of 23,224 to 690,600. TCRdb itself ran the RACE reads through MiXCR, one entry per CDR3 protein. The V and J calls were determined by TCRdb, not by the authors. The sample shows 180,000 or so distinct CDR3 sequences, 20% to 25% of them seen only once. The material sequenced was whole blood, taken in connection with sensitization to the hapten diphenylcyclopropenone (DPC). This clonotype was sampled from a woman aged 45-60 years with alopecia areata. Some clones in this sample may be carry-over from other donors' samples.

CDR3 sequence: CASGKLAGTGELFF. CDR3 sequence (DNA): TGTGCCAGCGGTAAACTAGCGGGCACCGGGGAGCTCTTTTTT. V gene TRBV6-1 combines with J gene TRBJ2-2; 9 nucleotides match TRBD2. The length of the CDR3 is 14 residues. Per germline, CDR1 MNHNS and CDR2 SASEGT.